The count of the clone carrying this T cell receptor (beta chain) is one. Its antigen is undetermined. The data belong to a study of immune cell composition in non-small cell lung cancer. TCRdb's table, derived via immunoSEQ multiplex PCR, lists solely in-frame clones and lacks some. The sample contains 1,500 or so clones, over 60% of which appear only once. Study outcomes and limitations: Lung squamous cell carcinoma tumours had significantly higher top 10 clone scores and productive clonality than lung adenocarcinoma. About 75% of squamous and about 30% of adenocarcinoma cases had tumour-associated clones >0.5%.

J lost 4 bases, V lost 5 bases, and 2 bases had no gene match. Germline V gene lookup returns CDR1 MNHEY and CDR2 SVGAGI. The CDR3 has 14 residues. The chain links TRBV6-5 to TRBJ2-2, with 9 bases identical to TRBD1. Sequencing input: lung tumor tissue. The receptor was derived from a human donor with non-small cell lung cancer. The CDR3 nucleotides read TGTGCCAGCAGTCTACAGGGGGCCACCGGGGAGCTGTTTTTT. Amino acid sequence: CASSLQGATGELFF.